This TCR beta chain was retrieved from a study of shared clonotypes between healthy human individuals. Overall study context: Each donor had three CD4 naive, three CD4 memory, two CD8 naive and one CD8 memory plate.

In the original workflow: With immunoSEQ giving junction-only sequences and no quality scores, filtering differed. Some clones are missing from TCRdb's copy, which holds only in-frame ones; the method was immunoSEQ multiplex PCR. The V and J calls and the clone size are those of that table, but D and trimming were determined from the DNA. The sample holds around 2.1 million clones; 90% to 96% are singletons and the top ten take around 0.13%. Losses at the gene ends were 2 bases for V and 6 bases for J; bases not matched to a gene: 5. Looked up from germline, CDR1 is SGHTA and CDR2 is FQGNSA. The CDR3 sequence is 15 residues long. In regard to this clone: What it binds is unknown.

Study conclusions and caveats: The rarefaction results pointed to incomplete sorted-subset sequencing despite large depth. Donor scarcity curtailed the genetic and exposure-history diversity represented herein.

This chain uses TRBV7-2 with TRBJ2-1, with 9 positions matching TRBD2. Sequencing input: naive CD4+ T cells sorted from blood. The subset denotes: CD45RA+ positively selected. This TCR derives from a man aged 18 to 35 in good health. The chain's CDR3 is CASSLWRGGTNEQFF. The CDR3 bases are TGTGCCAGCAGCTTATGGCGGGGGGGCACCAATGAGCAGTTCTTC.